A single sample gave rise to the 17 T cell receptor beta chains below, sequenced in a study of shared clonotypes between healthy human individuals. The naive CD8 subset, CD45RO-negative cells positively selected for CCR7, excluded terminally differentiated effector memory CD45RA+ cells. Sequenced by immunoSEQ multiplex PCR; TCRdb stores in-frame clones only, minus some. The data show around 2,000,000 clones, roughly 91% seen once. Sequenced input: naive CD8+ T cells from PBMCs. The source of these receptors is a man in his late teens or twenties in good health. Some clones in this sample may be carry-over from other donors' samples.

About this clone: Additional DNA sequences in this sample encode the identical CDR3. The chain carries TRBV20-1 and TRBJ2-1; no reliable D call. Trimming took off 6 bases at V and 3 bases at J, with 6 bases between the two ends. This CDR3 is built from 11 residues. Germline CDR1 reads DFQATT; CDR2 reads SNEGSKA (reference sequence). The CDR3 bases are TGCAGTGCCCCCTTCTACAATGAGCAGTTCTTC. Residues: CSAPFYNEQFF.

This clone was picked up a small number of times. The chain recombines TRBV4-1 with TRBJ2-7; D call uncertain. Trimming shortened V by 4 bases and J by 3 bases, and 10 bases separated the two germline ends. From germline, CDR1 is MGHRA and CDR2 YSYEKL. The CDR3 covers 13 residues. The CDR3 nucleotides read TGCGCCAGCAGCCCAGCGAAACACTACGAGCAGTACTTC. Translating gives CASSPAKHYEQYF.

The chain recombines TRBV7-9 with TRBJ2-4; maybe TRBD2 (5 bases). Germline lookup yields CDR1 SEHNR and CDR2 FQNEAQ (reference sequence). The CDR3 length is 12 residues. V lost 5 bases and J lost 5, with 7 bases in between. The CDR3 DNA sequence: TGTGCCAGCAGCGCGGGCCAAAACATTCAGTACTTC. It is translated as CASSAGQNIQYF.

This chain's CDR3 is CASGRDRGLGRQYF. CDR3 DNA sequence: TGTGCCAGCGGACGGGACAGGGGGCTCGGACGGCAGTACTTC. The rearrangement uses TRBV18 and TRBJ2-7, with TRBD1 identical over 12 bases. V dropped 8 bases and J dropped 9; count of bases not matched to a gene: 11. In germline, CDR1 is KGHSH, CDR2 LQKENI. The CDR3 extends over 14 amino acids.

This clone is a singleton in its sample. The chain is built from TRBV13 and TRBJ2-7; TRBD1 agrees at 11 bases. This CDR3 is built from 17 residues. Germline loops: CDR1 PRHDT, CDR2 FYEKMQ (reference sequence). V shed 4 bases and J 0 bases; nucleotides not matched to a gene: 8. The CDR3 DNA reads TGTGCCAGCAGCTCCTTGAGAGGACAGGGGGCCTCCTACGAGCAGTACTTC. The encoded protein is CASSSLRGQGASYEQYF. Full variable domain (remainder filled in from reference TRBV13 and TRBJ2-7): AAGVIQSPRHLIKEKRETATLKCYPIPRHDTVYWYQQGPGQDPQFLISFYEKMQSDKGSIPDRFSAQQFSDYHSELNMSSLELGDSALYFCASSSLRGQGASYEQYFGPGTRLTVT.

CDR3 protein: CASSLDRGGIEAFF. CDR3 in DNA: TGTGCCAGCAGCCTTGACAGGGGGGGAATTGAAGCTTTCTTT. J is TRBJ1-1 and V is TRBV6-5; the match to TRBD1 covers 9 bases. The germline V gene has CDR1 MNHEY and CDR2 SVGAGI. This CDR3 spans 14 amino acids. After removal of 6 bases from V and 7 bases from J, the junction contained 9 bases not matched to a gene.

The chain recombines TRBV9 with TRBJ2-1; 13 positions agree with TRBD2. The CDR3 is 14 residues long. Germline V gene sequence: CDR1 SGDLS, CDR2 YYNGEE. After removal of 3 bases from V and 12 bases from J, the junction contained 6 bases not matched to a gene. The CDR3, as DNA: TGTGCCAGCAGCGCCGGGACTAGCGGGATTGTGCAGTTCTTC. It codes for CASSAGTSGIVQFF. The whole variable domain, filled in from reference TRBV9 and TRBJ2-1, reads DSGVTQTPKHLITATGQRVTLRCSPRSGDLSVYWYQQSLDQGLQFLIQYYNGEERAKGNILERFSAQQFPDLHSELNLSSLELGDSALYFCASSAGTSGIVQFFGPGTRLTVL.

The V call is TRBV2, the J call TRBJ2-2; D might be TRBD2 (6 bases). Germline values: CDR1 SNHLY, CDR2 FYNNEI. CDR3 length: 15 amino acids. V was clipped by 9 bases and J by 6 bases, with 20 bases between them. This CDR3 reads CASGGSGGRPGELFF. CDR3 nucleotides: TGTGCCAGTGGGGGGAGCGGCGGACGGCCCGGGGAGCTGTTTTTT.

The CDR3 coding sequence is TGTGCCAGCAGTGGACTAACGTGGGATGAGCAGTTCTTC. Translating it yields CASSGLTWDEQFF. J is TRBJ2-1 and V is TRBV2; D might be TRBD2 (5 bases). Trimming stripped 4 bases from V and 8 bases from J, with 12 bases between. The germline V gene encodes CDR1 SNHLY and CDR2 FYNNEI. This CDR3 has 13 amino acids.

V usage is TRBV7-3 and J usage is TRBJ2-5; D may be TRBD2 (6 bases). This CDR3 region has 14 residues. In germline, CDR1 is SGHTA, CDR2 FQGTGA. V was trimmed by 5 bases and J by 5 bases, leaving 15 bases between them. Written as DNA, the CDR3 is TGTGCCAGCAGCCAAACGGGGGAACCGGAGACCCAGTACTTC. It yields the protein CASSQTGEPETQYF. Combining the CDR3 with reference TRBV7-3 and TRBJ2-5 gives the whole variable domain GAGVSQTPSNKVTEKGKYVELRCDPISGHTALYWYRQSLGQGPEFLIYFQGTGAADDSGLPNDRFFAVRPEGSVSTLKIQRTERGDSAVYLCASSQTGEPETQYFGPGTRLLVL.

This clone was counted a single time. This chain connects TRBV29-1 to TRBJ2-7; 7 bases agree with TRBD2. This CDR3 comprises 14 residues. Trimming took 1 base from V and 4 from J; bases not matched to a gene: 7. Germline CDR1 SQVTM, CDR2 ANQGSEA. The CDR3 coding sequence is TGCAGCGTTGAAGCCACGGGACTACCTTACGAGCAGTACTTC. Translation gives CSVEATGLPYEQYF.

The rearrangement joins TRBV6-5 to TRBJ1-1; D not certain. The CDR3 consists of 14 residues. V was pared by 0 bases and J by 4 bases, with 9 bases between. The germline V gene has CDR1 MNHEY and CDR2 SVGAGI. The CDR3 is CASSYSFPGTEAFF. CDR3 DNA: TGTGCCAGCAGTTACTCCTTCCCGGGCACTGAAGCTTTCTTT.

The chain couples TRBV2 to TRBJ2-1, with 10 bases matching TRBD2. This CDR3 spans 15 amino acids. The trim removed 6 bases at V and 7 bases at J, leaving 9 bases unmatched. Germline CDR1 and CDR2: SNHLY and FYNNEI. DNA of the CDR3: TGTGCCAGCAGAGCCATTACTAGCGGGAAGAATGAGCAGTTCTTC. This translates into CASRAITSGKNEQFF.

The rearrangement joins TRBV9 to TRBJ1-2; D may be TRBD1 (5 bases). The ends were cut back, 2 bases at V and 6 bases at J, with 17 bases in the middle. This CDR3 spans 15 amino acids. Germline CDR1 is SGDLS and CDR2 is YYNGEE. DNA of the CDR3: TGTGCCAGCAGCGTCGGGGACCTAGGAGGGGATGGCTACACCTTC. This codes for CASSVGDLGGDGYTF.

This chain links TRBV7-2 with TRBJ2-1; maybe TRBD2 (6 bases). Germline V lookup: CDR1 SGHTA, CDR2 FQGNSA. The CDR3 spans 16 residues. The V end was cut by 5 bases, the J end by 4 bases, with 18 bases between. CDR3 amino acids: CASSPGRDPLYNEQFF. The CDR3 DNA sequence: TGTGCCAGCAGCCCTGGGCGGGACCCACTTTACAATGAGCAGTTCTTC.

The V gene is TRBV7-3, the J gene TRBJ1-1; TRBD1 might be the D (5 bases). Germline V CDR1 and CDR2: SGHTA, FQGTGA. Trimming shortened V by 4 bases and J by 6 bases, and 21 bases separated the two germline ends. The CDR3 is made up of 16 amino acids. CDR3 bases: TGTGCCAGCAGCTCGTATGTAGGGGTCCCGTCGTCTGAAGCTTTCTTT. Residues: CASSSYVGVPSSEAFF.

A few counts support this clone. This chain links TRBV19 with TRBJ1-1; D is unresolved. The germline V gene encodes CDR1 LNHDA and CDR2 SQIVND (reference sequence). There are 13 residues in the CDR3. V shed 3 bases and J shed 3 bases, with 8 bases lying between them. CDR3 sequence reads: CASSIPMDTEAFF. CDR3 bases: TGTGCCAGTAGTATCCCGATGGACACTGAAGCTTTCTTT.